The sequence of this TCR beta chain was determined in a study of OX40 agonist ivuxolimab in advanced cancers. At the level of the study: A male proportion of under 90% was recorded, with mean age around 55 years and range roughly 23 to 90. Of the patients, three showed partial responses, one with hepatocellular carcinoma and two with cutaneous melanoma.

V lost 4 bases to trimming and J lost 4 bases, with 18 bases between them. This CDR3 is built from 15 residues. CDR1 and CDR2 from the germline V gene are SGHRS and YFSETQ. Comment on this clone: No conserved phenylalanine or tryptophan is present at the end of the CDR3, so a read error is the likely explanation.

Method: immunoSEQ multiplex PCR; TCRdb's copy keeps in-frame clones and lacks some. The data hold some 63,000 clones, with 80% to 90% observed a single time. This sequence joins TRBV5-1 and TRBJ2-7, with D maybe TRBD2 (5 bases). The input for sequencing was CD4+ or CD8+ T cells sorted from blood, taken in a trial of the OX40 agonist ivuxolimab. The clonotype originates from an adult with an advanced solid tumor such as melanoma, head and neck, liver or kidney cancer. The CDR3: CASSPDVSGLYEQYL. In nucleotides, the CDR3 is TGCGCCAGCAGCCCGGACGTCTCTGGACTGTACGAGCAGTACCTC.